This section outlines one T cell receptor (beta chain) sequence together with its context. Data came from immunoSEQ multiplex PCR; TCRdb stores just in-frame clones and leaves some out. The data contain 25,000 to 35,000 clones, approximately 85% of them singletons. The data stem from a study of tissue T cells after allogeneic stem cell transplantation. Study as a whole: Several lines of graft-versus-host disease therapy were given to all patients, all with gastrointestinal involvement. CD3+ T cells were flow-sorted when enough cells; otherwise DNA extracted directly.

The CDR3 sequence is 14 residues long. The V end lost 5 bases, the J end lost 0 bases, and 10 bases lay between the germline ends. CDR1 and CDR2 from the germline V gene are MNHEY and SVGAGI. V and J are TRBV6-5 and TRBJ1-1, with D uncertain. Here the sequenced sample was blood, taken before transplantation. The TCR sequence derives from a woman between 18 and 49 years old who later had graft-versus-host disease after an allogeneic stem cell transplant. The CDR3 is CASSLQRMNTEAFF. The CDR3 nucleotides are TGTGCCAGCAGTCTACAGAGAATGAACACTGAAGCTTTCTTT.